Below are 28 T cell receptor beta chains sequenced from a single sample in a study of T cells expressing NK-cell markers. TCRdb derives one entry per CDR3 protein from the 5' RACE reads, leaving out DNA. The sample table includes 350,000 to 400,000 distinct CDR3 sequences. Material: blood T cells: a sorted CD56 or NKG2C T cell subset, CD4+ or CD8+ T cells, or bulk PBMC T cells (not recorded which). These receptors were taken from a woman aged 45 to 65 in good health.

This chain connects TRBV10-3 to TRBJ2-3; there is no DNA to check the TCRdb D call of TRBD2. The length of the CDR3 is 16 residues. The germline CDR1 and CDR2 sequences are ENHRY and SYGVKD. The CDR3 protein is CAISPRAGELTDTQYF.

This chain joins TRBV5-1 and TRBJ2-4. Per germline, CDR1 SGHRS and CDR2 YFSETQ. The CDR3 extends over 14 amino acids. The chain's CDR3 is CASSLSAGKNIQYF.

The chain employs TRBV24-1 and TRBJ2-2; the D call from TCRdb, TRBD1, cannot be confirmed without DNA. Germline CDR1 KGHDR, CDR2 SFDVKD. The CDR3 has 13 amino acids. The CDR3 loop is CATSDTGDWELFF.

This rearrangement joins TRBV5-6 to TRBJ2-3; TCRdb's assignment of TRBD2 cannot be checked, as there is no DNA. CDR1 is SGHDT, CDR2 YYEEEE, per germline. The CDR3 has 15 amino acids. This CDR3 reads CASSSDLEGVDTQYF.

This chain joins TRBV12-3 or TRBV12-4 and TRBJ2-2. CDR3 length equals 14 residues. CDR3 residues: CASRHDRNTGELFF.

The J gene is TRBJ2-1, the V gene TRBV5-6. This CDR3 spans 16 amino acids. Per germline, CDR1 SGHDT and CDR2 YYEEEE. The CDR3 here is CASSFNPAARYNEQFF.

The rearrangement uses TRBV29-1 and TRBJ2-7; the TCRdb D gene call, TRBD1, has no DNA to confirm it. Germline V gene lookup returns CDR1 SQVTM and CDR2 ANQGSEA. This CDR3 is built from 14 residues. The CDR3 loop reads CSVEDGRDTYEQYF.

This chain joins TRBV5-1 and TRBJ2-1; TCRdb's D call, TRBD2, is unchecked because there is no DNA. Per germline, CDR1 SGHRS and CDR2 YFSETQ. CDR3 length: 16 residues. The CDR3 sequence is CASSLGLAGGPGEQFF.

CDR3 region: CASLRGTRFTDTQYF. The chain employs TRBV11-2 and TRBJ2-3; TCRdb names TRBD2, which stays unverified in the absence of DNA. The CDR3 is 15 amino acids. In germline, CDR1 is SGHAT, CDR2 FQNNGV.

The chain recombines TRBV20-1 with TRBJ2-7; as DNA is missing, the TRBD2 call by TCRdb cannot be tested. This CDR3 contains 14 residues. Germline-derived CDR1 and CDR2 are DFQATT and SNEGSKA (reference sequence). CDR3 region: CSVSSGGWGYEQYF.

The rearrangement uses TRBV15 and TRBJ2-7; as DNA is missing, the TRBD2 call by TCRdb cannot be tested. The CDR3 is 14 residues long. Germline assignment: CDR1 LNHNV and CDR2 YYDKDF (reference sequence). This CDR3 is CATSTLAGPGEQYF.

This chain connects TRBV12-3 or TRBV12-4 to TRBJ1-1. This CDR3 region has 16 residues. The CDR3 spells CASSPVLGVGIAEAFF.

V usage is TRBV20-1 and J usage is TRBJ1-5. The length of the CDR3 is 16 residues. From germline, CDR1 is DFQATT and CDR2 SNEGSKA (reference sequence). Here the CDR3 reads CSAGGGIDLTISGQHF.

The J gene is TRBJ2-5, the V gene TRBV20-1; TCRdb's D call of TRBD2 is untestable without DNA. This CDR3 contains 14 residues. CDR1 DFQATT and CDR2 SNEGSKA come from the germline V gene (reference sequence). The CDR3 reads CSGGESGSGETQYF.

The chain carries TRBV27 and TRBJ2-5; TCRdb designates TRBD2, a call that cannot be tested without DNA. The CDR3 is 15 residues long. Per germline, CDR1 MNHEY and CDR2 SMNVEV (reference sequence). CDR3 residues: CASSSFMSGRETQYF.

This sequence joins TRBV2 and TRBJ2-5; TCRdb returns TRBD2, unconfirmable since there is no DNA. Germline V CDR1 and CDR2: SNHLY, FYNNEI. This CDR3 contains 15 residues. Here the CDR3 reads CASTKTTSGQETQYF.

The chain combines TRBV27 with TRBJ2-2; TCRdb gives TRBD2 as the D gene, but with no DNA this cannot be confirmed. The CDR3 spans 18 residues. Germline CDR1 and CDR2: MNHEY and SMNVEV (reference sequence). The CDR3 loop reads CASSRLAGLEAGTGELFF.

This chain joins TRBV6-1 and TRBJ2-7; TCRdb's D call of TRBD2 is untestable without DNA. The CDR3 loop spans 16 amino acids. Germline CDR1 reads MNHNS; CDR2 reads SASEGT. CDR3 residues: CAIKPDRGLAVTEQYF.

The chain has TRBV5-1 and TRBJ2-4; absent DNA, TCRdb's TRBD1 call cannot be checked. The CDR3 covers 14 residues. From germline, CDR1 is SGHRS and CDR2 YFSETQ. The CDR3 sequence is CASSLQGPENIQYF.

This rearrangement joins TRBV4-1 to TRBJ2-6. Germline V gene sequence: CDR1 MGHRA, CDR2 YSYEKL. This CDR3 is built from 17 residues. This CDR3 reads CASSQDSASSGANVLTF.

This chain uses TRBV20-1 with TRBJ2-1. Germline CDR1 is DFQATT and CDR2 is SNEGSKA (reference sequence). The CDR3 extends over 14 amino acids. This CDR3 is CSAPDGGSYNEQFF.

V gene TRBV6-5 combines with J gene TRBJ2-5; without DNA, the TCRdb call of TRBD1 cannot be checked. The CDR3 length is 16 residues. The germline V gene encodes CDR1 MNHEY and CDR2 SVGAGI. This CDR3 reads CASSALQGRAGETQYF.

The chain links TRBV12-3 or TRBV12-4 to TRBJ1-6. The CDR3 is 13 residues long. CDR3 sequence reads: CASTRSQYSPLHF.

V is TRBV12-3 or TRBV12-4 and J is TRBJ1-2; with no DNA, the TCRdb D assignment of TRBD1 cannot be verified. This CDR3 is 16 amino acids long. This CDR3 is CASMGRDRGILLGYTF.

The chain uses TRBV7-9 and TRBJ1-1; without DNA, the TCRdb call of TRBD1 cannot be checked. CDR3 length: 15 residues. The germline V gene encodes CDR1 SEHNR and CDR2 FQNEAQ (reference sequence). CDR3 residues: CASSPNRVVNTEAFF.

This CDR3 is CASRTPYTRNTEAFF. The chain combines TRBV5-1 with TRBJ1-1. Looked up from germline, CDR1 is SGHRS and CDR2 is YFSETQ. This CDR3 is 15 amino acids long.

The CDR3: CASTPRQAPFYGYTF. The J gene is TRBJ1-2, the V gene TRBV12-3 or TRBV12-4; TCRdb designates TRBD1, a call that cannot be tested without DNA. This CDR3 is built from 15 residues.

The V and J genes are TRBV3-1 and TRBJ2-5; with no DNA, the TCRdb D assignment of TRBD1 cannot be verified. Germline V gives CDR1 LGHDT, CDR2 YNNKEL (reference sequence). The CDR3 sequence is 17 residues long. This CDR3 is CASSPLLGRALQETQYF.